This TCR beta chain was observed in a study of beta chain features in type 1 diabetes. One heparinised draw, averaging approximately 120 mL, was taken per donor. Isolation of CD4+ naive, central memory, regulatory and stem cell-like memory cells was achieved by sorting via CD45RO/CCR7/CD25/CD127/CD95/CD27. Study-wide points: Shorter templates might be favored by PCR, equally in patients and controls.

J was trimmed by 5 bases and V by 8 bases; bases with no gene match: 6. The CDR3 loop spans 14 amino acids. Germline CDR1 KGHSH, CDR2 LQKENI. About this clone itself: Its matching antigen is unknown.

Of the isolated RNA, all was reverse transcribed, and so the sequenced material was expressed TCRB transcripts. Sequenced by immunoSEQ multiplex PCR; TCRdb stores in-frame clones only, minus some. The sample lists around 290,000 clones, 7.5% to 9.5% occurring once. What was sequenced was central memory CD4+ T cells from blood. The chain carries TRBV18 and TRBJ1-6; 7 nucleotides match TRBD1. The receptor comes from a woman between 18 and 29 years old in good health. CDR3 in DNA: TGTGCCAGCGCGCGGGACAGCCATAATTCACCCCTCCACTTT. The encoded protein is CASARDSHNSPLHF.